Sequencing of this T cell receptor beta chain was carried out in a study of cytomegalovirus exposure and HLA in healthy donors. Findings of the study overall: A later analysis linked 15,000 to 20,000 TCR beta sequences to HLA alleles at 0.05 false discovery rate. For TCR beta chains, V- and J-gene trimming was later linked to a missense DCLRE1C variant. Earlier results showed most TCR beta V segments being productive about 90% or about 30% of the time. Many donors shared some public TCRs, even though most TCR sequences were rare.

With respect to this clone: Antigen: not known.

The PCR used 60 Vbeta and 13 Jbeta primers. TCRdb's table, derived via immunoSEQ multiplex PCR, lists solely in-frame clones and lacks some. The sample shows about 150,000 clones, 80% to 90% of them seen only once. The sequencing sample was made of PBMCs. The sequence derives from a male donor in good health and CMV-seronegative.

CDR3 coding DNA: TGTGCCAGCAGCTTGGATCATTCGCCTCAGGGTTGTGAGCAGTTCTTC. It yields the protein CASSLDHSPQGCEQFF. The chain has TRBV7-9 and TRBJ2-1; D is possibly TRBD1 (5 bases). Germline CDR1 SEHNR, CDR2 FQNEAQ (reference sequence). V was pared by 3 bases and J by 9 bases, with 21 bases between. The CDR3 has 16 amino acids.